The present entry profiles one T cell receptor beta chain with its context. Which antigen it targets is not known. Base qualities are not provided; no much larger clone lies one nucleotide away. The sample is drawn from a study of blood T cell repertoires in COVID-19 (dated by TCRdb to about 2020). With respect to the entire study: Samples covering the acute and convalescent phases of COVID-19 were provided by collaborators in the United States, Italy and Spain. The prospective study material was composed of cDNA or gDNA derived from T cells, B-cell-depleted T cells, or PBMCs. The dataset comprised deeply sampled blood TCRbeta repertoires from subjects exposed to, actively infected with, or recovered from COVID-19. The repertoires were released in a freely available public database intended as a resource for research on the immune response to SARS-CoV-2. The samples were drawn from two sources: the first 160 participants of the ongoing ImmuneRACE study, and 1,254 subjects contributed by 6 global collaborators. Sample metadata almost always included a de-identified subject ID, COVID-19 status, age in years and sex. HLA class I and class II types, where available, came from metadata supplied by the sample provider rather than from assay-based typing. Results the study describes overall, beyond this receptor: Clinical and demographic metadata were provided uncurated, with the amount varying by source and participant.

The collaborating institutions used their own protocols to collect whole blood in K2EDTA tubes. For TCRbeta analysis, collaborators shipped samples as frozen whole blood, isolated PBMCs, or DNA extracted from either of those sample types. TCRbeta CDR3 regions were amplified from genomic DNA using the immunoSEQ Assay, a bias-controlled multiplex PCR. The original methods were these. Within the assay, amplification of reference gene primers was used to estimate how many nucleated cells each sample contained. To quantify the absolute abundance of each unique TCRbeta CDR3 rearrangement, sequence reads were collapsed and filtered. For each sample, productive Simpson clonality was calculated as the square root of Simpson's diversity index over productive rearrangements. As stored in TCRdb, this immuneACCESS dataset retains in-frame rearrangements with V and J assigned. A fraction of the clones does not appear; measured against another copy, unresolved V genes explain less than half of the discrepancy, and the remainder lacks a known reason. That table furnishes V, J and clone size, whereas the DNA furnished D and trimming. The sample contains more than 250,000 clones, roughly 87% of them found a single time. In total, the top ten clones hold 1% of the sample.

From cysteine to phenylalanine, the CDR3 is 15 amino acids long. The sequence is cut down to CDR3 DNA, 45 bases in frame from base 1. From the germline V gene (reference sequence), CDR1 is LNHDA and CDR2 is SQIVND. V is pared back by 4 bases and J by 4 bases, with 16 bases lying between the germline termini. Here the chain combines TRBV19 and TRBJ1-1, with the D gene not clear enough to name. This receptor was taken from a man aged 50 to 60 with active or convalescent COVID-19. Input material: peripheral blood. The CDR3 in this case is CASSTDHYRGTEAFF. The DNA is as follows: TGTGCCAGTAGTACGGACCACTATCGGGGCACTGAAGCTTTCTTT.